This TCR beta chain was profiled in a study of T cells after yellow fever vaccination. Study results and caveats: A small share of clonotypes appeared in both CD4 and CD8 compartments. The booster saw the reappearance of most primary-vaccination clones (about 95% CD4, 70% to 90% CD8). Contamination by abundant bulk-population clonotypes could be present in FACS-sorted repertoires.

As to this clonotype: Its antigen remains unknown.

The V end was cut by 5 bases, the J end by 6 bases, with 16 bases between. The germline V gene encodes CDR1 SGHTA and CDR2 FQGNSA. The CDR3 consists of 15 residues. In making TCR cDNA, 5'RACE template switching added a universal primer site and UMIs to it. Each CDR3 protein is one row after TCRdb ran MiXCR on the 5' RACE reads. Of about 340,000 distinct CDR3 sequences in the sample, about 12% were seen once. This receptor was identified in a man between 18 and 29 years old who received the YFV17D yellow fever vaccine. The chain links TRBV7-2 to TRBJ2-2; D is unresolved. The source was CD4+ T cells sorted from PBMCs, collected 15 days after the yellow fever booster vaccination. The DNA for the CDR3 is TGTGCCAGCAGCAAAGTTGCAGGTTATGCCGGGGAGCTGTTTTTT. This translates into CASSKVAGYAGELFF. Drawing the rest from reference TRBV7-2 and TRBJ2-2, the complete variable domain is GAGVSQSPSNKVTEKGKDVELRCDPISGHTALYWYRQSLGQGLEFLIYFQGNSAPDKSGLPSDRFSAERTGGSVSTLTIQRTQQEDSAVYLCASSKVAGYAGELFFGEGSRLTVL.